The 3 T cell receptor beta chains listed next were all sequenced from one sample in a study of CD8+ T cells in alopecia areata. RNA, once extracted, was reverse transcribed into cDNA for use as the sequencing template. Assay used: immunoSEQ multiplex PCR; TCRdb lists only in-frame clones, some missing. The table lists about 270,000 clones, about three fifths of them singletons. Described treatment: oral pan-JAK inhibitor, 5-10 mg twice daily. The specimen was CD4+ T cells sorted from blood, collected around week 54, from a patient treated with tofacitinib. All receptors come from a human donor with alopecia areata.

This clone was detected once. The chain combines TRBV27 with TRBJ2-3; TRBD1 aligns across 9 bases. V lost 10 bases and J lost 2; bases outside the gene matches: 10. From germline, CDR1 is MNHEY and CDR2 SMNVEV (reference sequence). This CDR3 spans 15 amino acids. The CDR3 DNA sequence: TGTGCCACCTGGACAGGGGCCCACCTCACAGATACGCAGTATTTT. Translated: CATWTGAHLTDTQYF.

The CDR3 DNA reads TGTGCCAGCAAGACAGGGCGAGAGACCCAGTACTTC. Its protein is CASKTGRETQYF. The chain recombines TRBV6-1 with TRBJ2-5; 7 bases agree with TRBD1. The CDR3 is 12 amino acids. The germline gives CDR1 MNHNS, CDR2 SASEGT. The V gene end was trimmed by 7 bases and the J gene end by 4 bases; junction bases not matched to a gene: 3.

Note on this clone: Germline and junction disagree at one end, which may indicate a read error. The chain recombines TRBV7-3 with TRBJ2-7; weak D call: TRBD1 (6 bases). The CDR3 runs 13 residues. Germline CDR1 reads SGHTA; CDR2 reads FQGTGA. The CDR3 sequence is CASSHRDTGEQYF. CDR3 sequence (DNA): TGCGCCAGCAGCCACCGGGACACCGGCGAGCAGTACTTC.